These T cell receptor beta chains were read from a single sample in a study of blood T cells in healthy people across ages. Using its own MiXCR run on the 5' RACE reads, TCRdb lists one record per CDR3 protein. The table shows around 1,000,000 distinct CDR3 sequences, with about 25% occurring only once. The same sample was also studied in work on T cells of mothers and their children.

The specimen sequenced was blood. The receptors shown here come from a girl aged 2 to 10 in good health. The CDR3 runs from the conserved cysteine through the conserved F or W. D genes are given only for firm matches. Clone size is stated in some rows and not others, as once, few, many or a class when expanded.

V gene,clone size,D gene,J gene,CDR3 DNA,CDR3 protein
TRBV20-1,-,TRBD2,TRBJ2-1,TGCAGTGCTAGGTTCCTAGCGGGGTACAATGAGCAGTTCTTC,CSARFLAGYNEQFF
TRBV5-1,-,-,TRBJ2-1,TGCGCCAGCAGCCAACCGGAGAATGAGCAGTTCTTC,CASSQPENEQFF
TRBV29-1,-,TRBD2,TRBJ2-3,TGCAGCGGGGAGCGGGAGGGGAGCACAGATACGCAGTATTTT,CSGEREGSTDTQYF
TRBV7-3,few,TRBD2,TRBJ2-5,TGTGCCACCATAGCGGGAGCCCATGAGACCCAGTACTTC,CATIAGAHETQYF
TRBV7-9,few,TRBD1,TRBJ2-3,TGTGCCAGCAGCTTGCTGTACGGACAGGGGGCTGATGATACGCAGTATTTT,CASSLLYGQGADDTQYF
TRBV29-1,-,-,TRBJ2-3,TGCAGCGTTGATGGGGGAAGGGACAAAGTGGATACGCAGTATTTT,CSVDGGRDKVDTQYF
TRBV20-1,-,TRBD1,TRBJ2-1,TGCAGTGCTAGGGGACAGTTCAAGAATGAGCAGTTCTTC,CSARGQFKNEQFF
TRBV7-9,-,-,TRBJ2-7,TGTGCCAGCAGCTTCGCCGACGACGAGCAGTACTTC,CASSFADDEQYF
TRBV6-1,-,TRBD1,TRBJ1-6,TGTGCCAGCAGTGAGACAGGGGTGACATCACCCCTCCACTTT,CASSETGVTSPLHF
TRBV4-3,few,TRBD1,TRBJ2-7,TGCGCCAGCAGCCAAGAAGAGGGGGACAGCTACGAGCAGTACTTC,CASSQEEGDSYEQYF
TRBV29-1,-,-,TRBJ1-5,TGCAGCGTTGGGGGGAATAGCAATCAGCCCCAGCATTTT,CSVGGNSNQPQHF
TRBV7-3,few,TRBD1,TRBJ1-6,TGTGCCAGCAGCTCGACAGGGGGTAATTCACCCCTCCACTTT,CASSSTGGNSPLHF
TRBV7-8,-,TRBD1,TRBJ2-7,TGTGCCAGCAGCTTAGCCGGGACAGGGGGCCCTTCCTACGAGCAGTACTTC,CASSLAGTGGPSYEQYF
TRBV7-9,medium-sized,TRBD2,TRBJ2-5,TGTGCCAGCAGCGTGCCTAGCGGGGGGGCAGAAGAGACCCAGTACTTC,CASSVPSGGAEETQYF
TRBV5-5,-,TRBD1,TRBJ1-1,TGTGCCAGCAGTCGGGACAGGGTTAACACTGAAACTTTCTTT,CASSRDRVNTETFF
TRBV27,-,-,TRBJ1-6,TGTGCCAGCAGTTCATCCGGGACACCCCTCCACTTT,CASSSSGTPLHF
TRBV4-2,few,TRBD2,TRBJ2-1,TGTGCCAGCAGCCCGGGTGAGGGTTGGGGGGGAGGCAAGTACAATGAGCAGTTCTTC,CASSPGEGWGGGKYNEQFF